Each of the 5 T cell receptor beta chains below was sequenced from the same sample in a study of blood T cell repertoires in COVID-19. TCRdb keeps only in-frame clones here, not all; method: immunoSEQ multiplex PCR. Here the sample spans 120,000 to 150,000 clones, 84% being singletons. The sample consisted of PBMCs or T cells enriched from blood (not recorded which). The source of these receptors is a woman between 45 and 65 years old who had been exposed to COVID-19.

The CDR3 DNA is TGTGCCATCAGGAGCCCGGAGAGCAATCAGCCCCAGCATTTT. Its protein is CAIRSPESNQPQHF. The chain is built from TRBV10-3 and TRBJ1-5; D ambiguous. CDR1 ENHRY and CDR2 SYGVKD come from the germline V gene. Trimming took off 6 bases at V and 1 base at J, with 10 bases between the two ends. This CDR3 comprises 14 residues.

The CDR3 DNA reads TGTGCCAGCAGCGCCTTAGCTGGAGATACGCAGTATTTT. This encodes CASSALAGDTQYF. The genes are TRBV5-4 and TRBJ2-3, with unresolved D. The CDR3 sequence is 13 residues long. Trimming took off 4 bases at V and 5 bases at J, with 11 bases between the two ends. Germline lookup yields CDR1 SGHNT and CDR2 YYREEE (reference sequence).

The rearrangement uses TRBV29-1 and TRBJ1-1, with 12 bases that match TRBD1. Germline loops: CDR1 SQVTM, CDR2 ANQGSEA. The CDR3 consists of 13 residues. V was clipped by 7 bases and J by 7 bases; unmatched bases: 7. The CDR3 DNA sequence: TGCAGCGCCACCGGGACAGGGGGCTTTGAAGCTTTCTTT. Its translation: CSATGTGGFEAFF.

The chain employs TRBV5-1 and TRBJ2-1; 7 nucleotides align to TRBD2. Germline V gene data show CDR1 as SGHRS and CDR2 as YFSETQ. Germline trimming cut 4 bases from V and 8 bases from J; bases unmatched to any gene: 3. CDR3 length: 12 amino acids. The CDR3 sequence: CASSTGGYEQFF. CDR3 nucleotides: TGCGCCAGCAGCACCGGGGGGTATGAGCAGTTCTTC.

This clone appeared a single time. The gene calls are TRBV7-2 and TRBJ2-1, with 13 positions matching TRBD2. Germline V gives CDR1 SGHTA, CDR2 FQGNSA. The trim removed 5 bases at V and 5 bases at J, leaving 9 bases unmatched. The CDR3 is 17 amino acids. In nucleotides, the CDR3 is TGTGCCAGCAGCCCGCACTCGGGACTAGCGGGACACAATGAGCAGTTCTTC. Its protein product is CASSPHSGLAGHNEQFF.